The text below deals with one TCR beta chain. Profiled with immunoSEQ multiplex PCR; TCRdb holds only in-frame clones, not every one. The sample holds a few hundred thousand clones, approximately 90% seen once. This specimen belongs to a study of blood T cell repertoires in COVID-19. This receptor was identified in a man under 40 with acute or convalescent COVID-19. The sample taken for sequencing was peripheral blood.

CDR3 region: CASSDRGTPYNEQFF. CDR3 in DNA: TGCGCCAGCAGTGATAGGGGTACTCCCTACAATGAGCAGTTCTTC. The chain joins TRBV10-1 to TRBJ2-1; the D gene is possibly TRBD1 (5 bases). In germline, CDR1 is WNHNN, CDR2 SYGVQD (reference sequence). Deletions cut 3 bases from V and 2 bases from J, with 11 bases between. The CDR3 spans 15 residues.